One sample yielded the 16 T cell receptor beta chains listed below, sequenced in a study of T cells in narcolepsy. Profiled with immunoSEQ multiplex PCR; TCRdb holds only in-frame clones, not every one. The sample lists about 22,000 clones, 81% seen once, with over 3.5% in the top ten. The sequencing sample was made of memory (CD45RA-) CD4+ T cells from blood. Receptors were obtained from a human donor in good health.

Concerning this clone itself: Its ends do not fully match the called genes, so a read error is possible. The sample carries other DNA sequences with the same CDR3. The chain uses TRBV10-3 and TRBJ2-3; D is perhaps TRBD1 (6 bases). Germline-derived CDR1 and CDR2 are ENHRY and SYGVKD. The length of the CDR3 is 13 residues. Here the CDR3 reads CATLPGVADTQYF. The CDR3 DNA follows: TGTGCCACCCTTCCAGGGGTAGCAGATACACAGTATTTT.

V is TRBV11-3 and J is TRBJ1-4, with TRBD1 as a possible D gene (5 bases). Deletions cut 4 bases from V and 0 bases from J, with 9 bases between. This CDR3 spans 15 amino acids. From germline, CDR1 is SGHNT and CDR2 YENEEA. The chain's CDR3 is CASSSRDSTNEKLFF. CDR3 bases: TGTGCCAGCAGCTCCCGGGACTCAACTAATGAAAAACTGTTTTTT.

Only a few counts were recorded for this clone. The genes are TRBV14 and TRBJ1-1; D unclear. Germline CDR1 and CDR2: SGHDN and FVKESK. Trimming took 2 bases from V and 6 from J, leaving 4 bases between them. CDR3 length: 11 amino acids. The DNA of the CDR3 is TGTGCCAGCAGCCAATCCTCTGAAGCTTTCTTT. Protein: CASSQSSEAFF.

The V gene is TRBV7-8, the J gene TRBJ2-4; TRBD1 is a possible D gene (5 bases). Germline V gives CDR1 SGHVS, CDR2 FQNEAQ. V was clipped by 4 bases and J by 3 bases, with 7 bases between them. The CDR3 covers 13 residues. The CDR3: CASSSDSKNIQYF. CDR3 DNA: TGTGCCAGCAGCTCCGACAGCAAAAACATTCAGTACTTC. Filled out from reference TRBV7-8 and TRBJ2-4, the complete variable domain reads GAGVSQSPRYKVAKRGQDVALRCDPISGHVSLFWYQQALGQGPEFLTYFQNEAQLDKSGLPSDRFFAERPEGSVSTLKIQRTQQEDSAVYLCASSSDSKNIQYFGAGTRLSVL.

The rearrangement links TRBV7-8 to TRBJ2-1, with 9 nucleotides matching TRBD2. In germline, CDR1 is SGHVS, CDR2 FQNEAQ. This CDR3 contains 16 residues. V shed 5 bases and J 9 bases; nucleotides not matched to a gene: 14. CDR3 nucleotide sequence: TGTGCCAGCAGCCCTTCAGAAGCGGGGGGCCGGAGTGAGCAGTTCTTC. As protein: CASSPSEAGGRSEQFF.

This clone has only a few counts. The chain is built from TRBV6-6 and TRBJ2-2; TRBD1 or TRBD2 may be the D gene (5 bases each). Trimming took 7 bases from V and 4 from J, leaving 10 bases between them. This CDR3 is built from 13 residues. From germline, CDR1 is MNHNY and CDR2 SVGAGI (reference sequence). This chain's CDR3 is CASTAGATGELFF. DNA of the CDR3: TGTGCCAGCACCGCCGGGGCCACCGGGGAGCTGTTTTTT.

A few counts support this clone. The CDR3 region is CASSPTGSTEQYF. CDR3 DNA sequence: TGCGCCAGCAGCCCTACCGGTTCCACCGAGCAGTACTTC. The chain is built from TRBV4-3 and TRBJ2-7; no firm D call. The germline V and J ends were trimmed by 4 bases and 6 bases, with 13 bases remaining between them. The CDR3 is made up of 13 amino acids. Germline CDR1 LGHNA, CDR2 YSLEER.

The table lists this clone with a count of one. The chain links TRBV20-1 to TRBJ2-1; D is uncertain. Trimming removed 5 bases from V and 10 bases from J, with 12 bases in between. CDR1 is DFQATT and CDR2 is SNEGSKA in the germline V gene (reference sequence). This CDR3 comprises 11 residues. This CDR3 is CSAPGKGEQFF. CDR3 nucleotide sequence: TGCAGTGCTCCAGGAAAGGGAGAGCAGTTCTTC.

V is TRBV18 and J is TRBJ2-7; TRBD1 matches 9 bases. The CDR3 is 14 residues long. The V and J ends lost 6 bases and 4 bases, in that order; junction bases with no gene match: 7. Per germline, CDR1 KGHSH and CDR2 LQKENI. The CDR3 DNA reads as TGTGCCAGCTCCTCAGGGGACAGGGTGTACGAGCAGTACTTC. Protein: CASSSGDRVYEQYF.

The chain couples TRBV7-2 to TRBJ1-5, with TRBD1 matching over 7 bases. Germline CDR1 reads SGHTA; CDR2 reads FQGNSA. The junction had 3 bases not matched to a gene; V was cut back by 2 bases and J by 2 bases. This CDR3 comprises 15 residues. DNA for the CDR3: TGTGCCAGCAGCTTATTCGGGACAGGCAATCAGCCCCAGCATTTT. Encoded protein: CASSLFGTGNQPQHF.

The chain has TRBV2 and TRBJ1-2; TRBD1 is a possible D gene (5 bases). The V end lost 4 bases, the J end lost 6 bases, and 12 bases lay between the germline ends. Germline V lookup: CDR1 SNHLY, CDR2 FYNNEI. The CDR3 consists of 13 residues. The CDR3 is CASSGGIGNGYTF. CDR3 DNA sequence: TGTGCCAGCAGTGGGGGGATCGGGAATGGCTACACCTTC.

This chain links TRBV5-6 with TRBJ2-7; D is undetermined. The CDR3 contains 14 residues. Deletions cut 2 bases from V and 9 bases from J, with 18 bases between. Germline assignment: CDR1 SGHDT and CDR2 YYEEEE. The chain's CDR3 is CASSLYGSSARQYF. The CDR3 nucleotides are TGTGCCAGCAGCTTATATGGCAGTAGTGCTCGGCAGTACTTC.

The rearrangement joins TRBV11-2 to TRBJ1-1; D unresolved. V was cut by 1 base and J by 4 bases, with 10 bases left in between. In germline, CDR1 is SGHAT, CDR2 FQNNGV. This CDR3 is 14 amino acids long. The CDR3 here is CASSLVRAGTEAFF. In nucleotides, the CDR3 is TGTGCCAGCAGCTTAGTGAGAGCGGGCACTGAAGCTTTCTTT.

The V gene is TRBV5-5, the J gene TRBJ1-6; D ambiguous. This CDR3 is built from 13 residues. Germline V CDR1 and CDR2: SGHKS, YYEKEE (reference sequence). V was trimmed by 4 bases and J by 14 bases, leaving 16 bases between them. CDR3 DNA sequence: TGTGCCAGCAGCCTAGACGGGCCCCTCACCCTCCACTTT. It is translated as CASSLDGPLTLHF.

The CDR3 spells CASSPSGPLAQYF. The DNA of the CDR3 is TGTGCCAGCAGCCCTAGCGGCCCCTTGGCCCAGTACTTC. J is TRBJ2-5 and V is TRBV7-6; 7 positions agree with TRBD2. After removal of 5 bases from V and 9 bases from J, the junction contained 9 bases not matched to a gene. Germline loops: CDR1 SGHVS, CDR2 FNYEAQ. This CDR3 contains 13 residues. The full variable domain, with the rest looked up from reference TRBV7-6 and TRBJ2-5, is GAGVSQSPRYKVTKRGQDVALRCDPISGHVSLYWYRQALGQGPEFLTYFNYEAQQDKSGLPNDRFSAERPEGSISTLTIQRTEQRDSAMYRCASSPSGPLAQYFGPGTRLLVL.

The chain links TRBV5-1 to TRBJ1-1, with D perhaps TRBD1 (5 bases). Between the trimmed V and J ends, which lost 4 bases and 2 bases, there was a span of 6 bases. Germline values: CDR1 SGHRS, CDR2 YFSETQ. CDR3 length: 12 amino acids. CDR3 amino acids: CASSQGNTEAFF. The DNA for the CDR3 is TGCGCCAGCAGCCAGGGAAACACTGAAGCTTTCTTT.